Listed below are T cell receptor beta chains from one sample, sequenced in a study of shared clonotypes between healthy human individuals. Repertoires were generated with immunoSEQ multiplex PCR, while TCRdb's copy carries only in-frame clones and drops some. The repertoire holds about 600,000 clones, 95% to 98% seen once, with 0.3% in the top ten. Source material: naive CD8+ T cells sorted from blood. These receptor sequences come from a man aged 30 to 45 in good health. CDR3s include the opening cysteine and the closing phenylalanine or tryptophan. A D gene is named only where the DNA matches it firmly. The size entry is marked missing in some rows and otherwise reads once, few, many or a size class.

>TRBJ2-3|NA|TRBV7-2|NA
TGTGCCAGCAGCCTGGGGGTCACAGATACGCAGTATTTT
CASSLGVTDTQYF
>TRBJ2-7|NA|TRBV27|NA
TGTGCCAGCAGTTTGTCCGGCACCCCTTGGAGCTCCTACGAGCAGTACTTC
CASSLSGTPWSSYEQYF
>TRBJ2-7|NA|TRBV27|NA
TGTGCCAGCATCGGTAGGTCGGAGCAGTACTTC
CASIGRSEQYF
>TRBJ1-2|NA|TRBV6-6|NA
TGTGCCAGCAGTTACTCCGGGGACGGGTCGAGCTATGGCTACACCTTC
CASSYSGDGSSYGYTF
>TRBJ1-1|NA|TRBV29-1|NA
TGCAGCGTTGAAGAAGCAACGGGGCGTGAAGCTTTCTTT
CSVEEATGREAFF
>TRBJ2-5|TRBD1|TRBV7-8|NA
TGTGCCAGCAGCATCCGGGACAGGATCCAGGAGACCCAGTACTTC
CASSIRDRIQETQYF
>TRBJ2-1|NA|TRBV4-1|NA
TGCGCCAGCAGCCAAGATCCCCTCGGGCTCAATGAGCAGTTCTTC
CASSQDPLGLNEQFF
>TRBJ2-1|NA|TRBV25-1|NA
TGTGCCAGCAGTGAAGAGTCGTCTTTCGATGAGCAGTTCTTC
CASSEESSFDEQFF
>TRBJ1-5|NA|TRBV7-9|NA
TGTGCCAGCAGCTCCGGACACATTAGCAATCAGCCCCAGCATTTT
CASSSGHISNQPQHF
>TRBJ2-1|NA|TRBV2|NA
TGTGCCAGCACTTGGACCAACAATGAGCAGTTCTTC
CASTWTNNEQFF
>TRBJ2-2|NA|TRBV6-5|NA
TGTGCCAGCTTAGGACCGGGGGAGCTGTTTTTT
CASLGPGELFF
>TRBJ1-2|NA|TRBV13|once
TGTGCCAGCAGCTTAGGGGCGATTACTAACTATGGCTACACCTTC
CASSLGAITNYGYTF
>TRBJ2-5|NA|TRBV11-2|NA
TGTGCCAGCGCTGCCGTCGAGTACCAAGAGACCCAGTACTTC
CASAAVEYQETQYF
>TRBJ2-1|TRBD2|TRBV29-1|once
TGCAGCGTTCTACCGGCTGTTAGCGGGTCCTACAATGAGCAGTTCTTC
CSVLPAVSGSYNEQFF
>TRBJ2-1|NA|TRBV7-9|NA
TGTGCCAGCAGCGTTAGAGATCCCTATGAGCAGTTCTTC
CASSVRDPYEQFF